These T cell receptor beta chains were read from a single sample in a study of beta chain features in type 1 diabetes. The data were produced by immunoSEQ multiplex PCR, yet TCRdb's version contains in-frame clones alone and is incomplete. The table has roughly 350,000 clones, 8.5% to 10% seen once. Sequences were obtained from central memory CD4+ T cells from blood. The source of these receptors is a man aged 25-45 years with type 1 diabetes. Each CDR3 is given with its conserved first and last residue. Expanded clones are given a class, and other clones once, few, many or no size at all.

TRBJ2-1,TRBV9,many,CASSESPSYNEQFF
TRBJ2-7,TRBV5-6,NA,CASSQDYRNYEQYF
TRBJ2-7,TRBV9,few,CASSASAGTGGHEQYF
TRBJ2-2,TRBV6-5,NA,CASSGTSGTTGELFF
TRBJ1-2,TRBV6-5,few,CASSYGGGYGYTF
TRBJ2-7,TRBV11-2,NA,CASSLEGGSTYEQYF
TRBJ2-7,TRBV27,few,CASGRQDHYEQYF
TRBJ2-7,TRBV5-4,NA,CASSRTATYEQYF
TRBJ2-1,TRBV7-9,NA,CASSPRQGAYNEQFF
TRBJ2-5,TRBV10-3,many,CAISRQGSTVGETQYF
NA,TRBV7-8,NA,CASSLNRVRRYEQYF
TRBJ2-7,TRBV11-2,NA,CASSFASGTAYEQYF
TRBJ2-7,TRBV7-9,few,CASSLEGQIYEQYF
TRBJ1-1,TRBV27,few,CASSLGTGGRAFF
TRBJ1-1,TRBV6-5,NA,CASSSLGSQTNTEAFF
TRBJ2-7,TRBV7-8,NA,CASSLTDNYEQYF
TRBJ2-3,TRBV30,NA,CAWRAGIAATDTQYF
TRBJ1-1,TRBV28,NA,CASSSLSSGNTEAFF
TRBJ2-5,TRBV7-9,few,CASSRGQQETQYF
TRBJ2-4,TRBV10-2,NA,CASSETGGIQYF
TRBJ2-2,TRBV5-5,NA,CASSLRDSYTGELFF
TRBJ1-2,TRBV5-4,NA,CASSSPDRGVYGYTF
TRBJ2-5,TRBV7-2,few,CASSLIPGGETDQYF
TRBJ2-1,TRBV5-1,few,CASSGPSGYNEQFF
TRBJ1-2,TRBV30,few,CAWSVQGAYGYTF
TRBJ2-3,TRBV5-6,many,CASGKTSGILLFTDTQYF
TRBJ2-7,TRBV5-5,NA,CASSSDGTGLNYEQYF
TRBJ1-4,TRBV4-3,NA,CASSQLRGHDEKLFF
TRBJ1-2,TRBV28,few,CASSLLSGYTF
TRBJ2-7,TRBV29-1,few,CSPFWDRGRGPLNHEQYF
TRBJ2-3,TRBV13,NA,CASSLRLAGAADTQYF
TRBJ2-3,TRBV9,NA,CASSVQGLDTQYF
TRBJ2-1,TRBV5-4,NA,CASSSGSDEQFF
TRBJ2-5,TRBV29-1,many,CSSGGQETQYF
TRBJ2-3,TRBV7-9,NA,CASPPGQGQSDTQYF
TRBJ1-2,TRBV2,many,CASRQGPGYGYTF
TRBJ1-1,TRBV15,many,CATSRQGQDTEAFF
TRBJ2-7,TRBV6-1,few,CASSPGQGRSYEQYF
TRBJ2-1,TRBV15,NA,CATSRDPAGGPEVNEQFF
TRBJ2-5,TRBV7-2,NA,CASSWGGTGSWETQYF